The present entry profiles one T cell receptor beta chain with its context. Its target is not known. The entry originates in a study of identical twins. Each CDR3 protein gets one entry after TCRdb re-called the 5' RACE reads with MiXCR. The data hold nearly 200,000 distinct CDR3 sequences, with around 15% observed a single time. This CDR3 comprises 13 residues. The V end was cut by 0 bases, the J end by 3 bases, with 6 bases between. Germline values: CDR1 SGHDT, CDR2 YYEEEE. General observations from the study: Memory repertoires lacked the insertion deficit that abundant cord blood beta clonotypes showed.

These data were likewise used in another study, on T cells expressing NK-cell markers.

V is TRBV5-6 and J is TRBJ2-5; maybe TRBD1 (5 bases). Sequences were obtained from CD8+ T cells sorted from blood. The clonotype was recovered from a woman aged 18-30 years in good health. CDR3 amino acids: CASSLGREETQYF. CDR3 nucleotides: TGTGCCAGCAGCTTGGGCAGGGAAGAGACCCAGTACTTC.